This T cell receptor beta chain derives from a study of regulatory T cells in long-lasting Graves disease. Study outcomes and limitations: Persistent disease preferred TRBV28, TRBJ1-2 and TRBJ2-5.

This CDR3 has 16 amino acids. With 6 bases removed from V and 1 base from J, the gap between germline ends came to 18 bases. CDR1 is KGHSH and CDR2 is LQKENI in the germline V gene. Through Arm-PCR of CDR3 regions and iRepertoire HTBI primers, TCR beta libraries were built. TCRdb redid the calling of the multiplex PCR reads with MiXCR, one entry per CDR3 protein. The data contain approximately 460,000 distinct CDR3 sequences, roughly 15% of them singletons. The time point is: newly diagnosed GD, antithyroid drugs for less than 3 months. PBMC RNA was the source of the TCR library. This clonotype was seen ten or more times. The target antigen is unknown. These same records also appear under a second study, on T cells in Graves' hyperthyroidism and ophthalmopathy.

V usage is TRBV18 and J usage is TRBJ1-1; D perhaps matches TRBD1 (6 bases). The sample was peripheral blood mononuclear cells (PBMCs), taken at new diagnosis, from a patient treated with antithyroid drugs. The source is a woman in her twenties or thirties with Graves disease. CDR3 in amino acids: CASSSRSRGSNTEAFF. The CDR3, as DNA: TGTGCCAGCTCCTCGCGGAGCAGGGGTTCGAACACTGAAGCTTTCTTT.